The 17 T cell receptor beta chains given below trace back to one sample, sequenced in a study of shared clonotypes between healthy human individuals. This table comes from immunoSEQ multiplex PCR, and its TCRdb copy is limited to in-frame clones, with some not included. This table has 150,000 to 200,000 clones, about 68% appearing once. Material: memory CD4+ T cells sorted from blood. Subset: CD45RA-negative fraction. The receptors stem from a man aged 25-45 years in good health.

The rearrangement joins TRBV11-3 to TRBJ2-2; D unresolved. With 4 bases removed from V and 6 bases from J, the gap between germline ends came to 6 bases. Per the germline V gene, CDR1 is SGHNT and CDR2 is YENEEA. The CDR3 length is 12 residues. The CDR3 spells CASSSSAGELFF. CDR3 sequence (DNA): TGTGCCAGCAGCTCATCCGCCGGGGAGCTGTTTTTT.

This chain links TRBV5-5 with TRBJ2-3; no firm D call. This CDR3 has 15 residues. CDR1 SGHKS and CDR2 YYEKEE come from the germline V gene (reference sequence). The V end was cut by 4 bases, the J end by 1 base, with 13 bases between. The CDR3 bases are TGTGCCAGCAGCACCGGCCTACTCCGCACAGATACGCAGTATTTT. Translated: CASSTGLLRTDTQYF.

The chain recombines TRBV5-6 with TRBJ2-3; the D call may be TRBD1 or TRBD2 (5 bases each). Germline CDR1 is SGHDT and CDR2 is YYEEEE. V was trimmed by 3 bases and J by 5 bases, leaving 19 bases between them. The CDR3 runs to 16 residues. The CDR3: CASSSPPGSRRDTQYF. Written as DNA, the CDR3 is TGTGCCAGCAGCTCCCCCCCAGGGAGCAGGCGAGATACGCAGTATTTT.

This rearrangement joins TRBV28 to TRBJ1-2; no clear D gene. Between the trimmed V and J ends, which lost 2 bases and 8 bases, there was a span of 18 bases. From germline, CDR1 is MDHEN and CDR2 SYDVKM. CDR3 size: 15 residues. The CDR3 is CASSLIIGRPSGYTF. Written as DNA, the CDR3 is TGTGCCAGCAGTTTAATCATCGGGAGGCCAAGCGGCTACACCTTC.

CDR3 protein: CASSPTSGYNEQFF. Written as DNA, the CDR3 is TGTGCCAGCAGCCCGACTAGCGGTTACAATGAGCAGTTCTTC. J is TRBJ2-1 and V is TRBV11-2, with TRBD2 matching 9 bases. The V segment lost 5 bases and the J segment 4 bases; nucleotides outside the gene matches: 3. Germline values: CDR1 SGHAT, CDR2 FQNNGV. The CDR3 spans 14 residues.

The chain links TRBV5-4 to TRBJ2-1; D may match TRBD1 or TRBD2 (5 bases each). V was pared by 1 base and J by 5 bases, with 16 bases between. This CDR3 has 16 residues. Germline loops: CDR1 SGHNT, CDR2 YYREEE (reference sequence). CDR3 DNA: TGTGCCAGCAGCTTGTTTTCGGCGAGGGGAGACAATGAGCAGTTCTTC. Translating it yields CASSLFSARGDNEQFF. The whole variable domain, filled in from reference TRBV5-4 and TRBJ2-1, reads ETGVTQSPTHLIKTRGQQVTLRCSSQSGHNTVSWYQQALGQGPQFIFQYYREEENGRGNFPPRFSGLQFPNYSSELNVNALELDDSALYLCASSLFSARGDNEQFFGPGTRLTVL.

The chain links TRBV7-9 to TRBJ2-1, with 11 positions matching TRBD2. The CDR3 loop spans 14 amino acids. Trimming took 7 bases from V and 8 from J; bases not matched to a gene: 7. The germline CDR1 and CDR2 sequences are SEHNR and FQNEAQ (reference sequence). CDR3 nucleotide sequence: TGTGCCAGCACAATAGCGGGAGGGGCCCATGAGCAGTTCTTC. Its protein is CASTIAGGAHEQFF. The full variable domain, with the rest looked up from reference TRBV7-9 and TRBJ2-1, is DTGVSQNPRHKITKRGQNVTFRCDPISEHNRLYWYRQTLGQGPEFLTYFQNEAQLEKSRLLSDRFSAERPKGSFSTLEIQRTEQGDSAMYLCASTIAGGAHEQFFGPGTRLTVL.

The chain is built from TRBV5-1 and TRBJ2-7; maybe TRBD2 (6 bases). Germline assignment: CDR1 SGHRS and CDR2 YFSETQ. Deletions cut 3 bases from V and 1 base from J, with 8 bases between. CDR3 length: 13 amino acids. CDR3 amino acids: CASSSGRSYEQYF. The CDR3 coding sequence is TGCGCCAGCAGCTCCGGGAGATCCTACGAGCAGTACTTC.

In nucleotides, the CDR3 is TGTGCCAGCAGTGCCACAGGGAATGAGCAGTTCTTC. Residues: CASSATGNEQFF. The rearrangement links TRBV28 to TRBJ2-1; TRBD1 is a possible D gene (6 bases). Trimming took off 5 bases at V and 7 bases at J, with 9 bases between the two ends. The CDR3 length is 12 residues. The germline gives CDR1 MDHEN, CDR2 SYDVKM.

J is TRBJ1-1 and V is TRBV5-1; D remains ambiguous. V lost 0 bases and J 4 bases, leaving 16 bases between the germline ends. Germline V gene sequence: CDR1 SGHRS, CDR2 YFSETQ. The CDR3 loop spans 16 amino acids. The DNA for the CDR3 is TGCGCCAGCAGCTTGGAGGCCCCAGGCATAGGCACTGAAGCTTTCTTT. This translates into CASSLEAPGIGTEAFF.

The chain couples TRBV19 to TRBJ2-4, with D tentatively TRBD1 or TRBD2 (5 bases each). Germline V gene sequence: CDR1 LNHDA, CDR2 SQIVND (reference sequence). Trimming removed 6 bases at V and 0 bases at J, with 18 bases between. CDR3 length: 17 amino acids. The CDR3 DNA is TGTGCCAGTAGGGGCAGGGCCGGGAATATAGCCAAAAACATTCAGTACTTC. This translates into CASRGRAGNIAKNIQYF.

CDR3 sequence reads: CASSGEGAVGTGELFF. CDR3 coding DNA: TGCGCCAGCAGCGGAGAGGGGGCCGTTGGTACCGGGGAGCTGTTTTTT. The rearrangement links TRBV5-1 to TRBJ2-2; 7 bases are shared with TRBD1. The germline V gene encodes CDR1 SGHRS and CDR2 YFSETQ. CDR3 length: 16 residues. V shed 4 bases, J shed 5 bases, and the junction held 11 bases outside the gene matches. The whole variable domain, remainder taken from reference TRBV5-1 and TRBJ2-2, is KAGVTQTPRYLIKTRGQQVTLSCSPISGHRSVSWYQQTPGQGLQFLFEYFSETQRNKGNFPGRFSGRQFSNSRSEMNVSTLELGDSALYLCASSGEGAVGTGELFFGEGSRLTVL.

The chain recombines TRBV28 with TRBJ2-7; D gene ambiguous. The CDR3 spans 15 residues. Germline V CDR1 and CDR2: MDHEN, SYDVKM. The V gene lost 8 bases and the J gene lost 2 bases, with 19 bases spanning the gap. The CDR3 region has the DNA TGTGCCAGCCATCAGGAAGGACGGCCGACCTACGAGCAGTACTTC. It specifies CASHQEGRPTYEQYF.

This chain joins TRBV5-1 and TRBJ2-2, with D possibly TRBD2 on 6 matching bases. Trimming took 0 bases from V and 0 from J, leaving 9 bases between them. This CDR3 has 16 residues. CDR1 is SGHRS, CDR2 YFSETQ, per germline. The CDR3 is CASSLVGGANTGELFF. CDR3 sequence (DNA): TGCGCCAGCAGCTTGGTAGGAGGGGCGAACACCGGGGAGCTGTTTTTT.

The rearrangement joins TRBV7-3 to TRBJ2-5; possibly TRBD2 for D (6 bases). Germline values: CDR1 SGHTA, CDR2 FQGTGA. Trimming took 5 bases from V and 5 from J, leaving 12 bases between them. The CDR3 loop spans 13 amino acids. For the CDR3, the DNA is TGTGCCAGCAGCCTCAGCGGGTTGGAGACCCAGTACTTC. This translates into CASSLSGLETQYF. The full variable domain, completed using reference TRBV7-3 and TRBJ2-5, is GAGVSQTPSNKVTEKGKYVELRCDPISGHTALYWYRQSLGQGPEFLIYFQGTGAADDSGLPNDRFFAVRPEGSVSTLKIQRTERGDSAVYLCASSLSGLETQYFGPGTRLLVL.

The rearrangement links TRBV7-2 to TRBJ2-3, with 15 bases that match TRBD2. V dropped 4 bases and J dropped 6; count of bases not matched to a gene: 5. CDR1 is SGHTA and CDR2 is FQGNSA in the germline V gene. The CDR3 is made up of 16 amino acids. The CDR3 reads CASSSGTSGRRDTQYF. The CDR3 bases are TGTGCCAGCAGCTCCGGGACTAGCGGGAGGCGGGATACGCAGTATTTT.

This chain joins TRBV27 and TRBJ2-3; D is uncertain. This CDR3 comprises 15 residues. Per germline, CDR1 MNHEY and CDR2 SMNVEV (reference sequence). V lost 10 bases and J 4 bases, leaving 21 bases between the germline ends. CDR3 bases: TGTGCCACCGACCGAACAGCTACCAACGCAGATACGCAGTATTTT. Residues: CATDRTATNADTQYF.